Included here is one TCR beta chain sequence, with context. The antigen is undetermined. The data are from a study of T cell responses to AZD1222 COVID-19 vaccine. Findings and caveats of the study: Among the donors, most were white British and more were female, and clonal diversity was possibly underestimated. A rise in Spike-specific TCR breadth and depth followed two AZD1222 doses. Repertoires were collected only later (after the peak T cell response had occurred).

Generated by immunoSEQ multiplex PCR, the TCRdb table keeps only in-frame clones and is missing some. In the table there are 200,000 or so clones, 87% of which are singletons. CDR1 MNHEY and CDR2 SVGAGI come from the germline V gene. V lost 6 bases and J 2 bases, leaving 16 bases between the germline ends. The CDR3 spans 15 residues. The receptor comes from an adult in good health. The sequenced sample was peripheral blood, obtained on day 0 of MenACWY control vaccination. The chain links TRBV6-5 to TRBJ1-1; D is unresolved. The DNA for the CDR3 is TGTGCCAGCAGCTCCCTGACAAGCTCAAACACTGAAGCTTTCTTT. Encoded protein: CASSSLTSSNTEAFF.